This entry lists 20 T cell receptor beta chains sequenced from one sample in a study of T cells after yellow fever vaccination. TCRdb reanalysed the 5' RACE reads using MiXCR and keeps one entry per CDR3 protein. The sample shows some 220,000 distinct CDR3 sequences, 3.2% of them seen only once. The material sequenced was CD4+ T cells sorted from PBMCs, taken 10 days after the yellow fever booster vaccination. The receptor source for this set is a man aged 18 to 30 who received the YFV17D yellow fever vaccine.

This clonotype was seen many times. The DNA for the CDR3 is TGCAGTGCCGAGCCGTCACTAGATCCCACAGATACGCAGTATTTT. This encodes CSAEPSLDPTDTQYF. The J gene is TRBJ2-3, the V gene TRBV20-1, with a weak D call TRBD2 (5 bases). CDR3 size: 15 residues. Germline CDR1 and CDR2: DFQATT and SNEGSKA (reference sequence). Trimming removed 6 bases at V and 2 bases at J, with 18 bases between.

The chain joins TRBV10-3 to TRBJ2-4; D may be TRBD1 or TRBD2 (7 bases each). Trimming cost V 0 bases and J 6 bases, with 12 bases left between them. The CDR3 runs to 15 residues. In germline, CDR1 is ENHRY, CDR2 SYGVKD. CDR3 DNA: TGTGCCATCAGTGAGTCGACAGGGAGGGCAAACATTCAGTACTTC. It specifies CAISESTGRANIQYF.

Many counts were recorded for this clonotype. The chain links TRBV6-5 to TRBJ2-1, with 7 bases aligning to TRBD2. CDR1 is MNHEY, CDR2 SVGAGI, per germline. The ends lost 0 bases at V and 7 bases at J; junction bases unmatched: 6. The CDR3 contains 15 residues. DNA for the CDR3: TGTGCCAGCAGTTACTCGGGCGGGGGAGTTAATGAGCAGTTCTTC. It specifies CASSYSGGGVNEQFF.

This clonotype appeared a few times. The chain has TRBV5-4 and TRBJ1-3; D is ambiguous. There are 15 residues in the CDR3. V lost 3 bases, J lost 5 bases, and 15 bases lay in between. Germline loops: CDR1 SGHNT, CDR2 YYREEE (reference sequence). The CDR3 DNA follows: TGTGCCAGCAGCTCGTTTGCTGTTGGGCGAAACACCATATATTTT. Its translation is CASSSFAVGRNTIYF.

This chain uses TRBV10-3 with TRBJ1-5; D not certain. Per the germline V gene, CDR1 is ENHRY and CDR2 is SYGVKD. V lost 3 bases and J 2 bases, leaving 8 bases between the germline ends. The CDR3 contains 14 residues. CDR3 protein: CAISEQLGNQPQHF. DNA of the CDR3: TGTGCCATCAGTGAACAGTTAGGCAATCAGCCCCAGCATTTT.

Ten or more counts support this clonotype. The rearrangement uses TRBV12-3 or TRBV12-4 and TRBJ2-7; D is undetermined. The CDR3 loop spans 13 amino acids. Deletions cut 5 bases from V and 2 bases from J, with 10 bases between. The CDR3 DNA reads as TGTGCCAGCAGTCAGACGGTCCCCTACGAGCAGTACTTC. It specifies CASSQTVPYEQYF.

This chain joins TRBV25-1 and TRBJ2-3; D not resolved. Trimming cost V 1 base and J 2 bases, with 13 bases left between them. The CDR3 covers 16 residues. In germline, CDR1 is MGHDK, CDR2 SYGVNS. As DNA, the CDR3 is TGTGCCAGCAGTGAATTATGGGGTACATACACAGATACGCAGTATTTT. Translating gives CASSELWGTYTDTQYF.

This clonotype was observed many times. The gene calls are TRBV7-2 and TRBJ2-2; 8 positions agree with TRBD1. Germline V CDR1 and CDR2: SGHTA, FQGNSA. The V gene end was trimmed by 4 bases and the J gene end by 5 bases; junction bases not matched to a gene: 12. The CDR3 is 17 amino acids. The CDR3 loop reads CASSSALRDRTTGELFF. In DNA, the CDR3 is TGTGCCAGCAGCTCGGCTCTCCGGGACAGGACTACCGGGGAGCTGTTTTTT.

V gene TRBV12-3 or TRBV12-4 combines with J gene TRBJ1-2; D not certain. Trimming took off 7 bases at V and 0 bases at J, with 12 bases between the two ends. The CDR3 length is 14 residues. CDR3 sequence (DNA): TGTGCCAGCACCCCCGACTATACTAACTATGGCTACACCTTC. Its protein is CASTPDYTNYGYTF.

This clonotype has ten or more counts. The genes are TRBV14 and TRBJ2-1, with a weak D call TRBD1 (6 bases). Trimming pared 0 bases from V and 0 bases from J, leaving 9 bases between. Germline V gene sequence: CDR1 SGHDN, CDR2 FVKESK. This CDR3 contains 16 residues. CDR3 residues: CASSQDQGSSYNEQFF. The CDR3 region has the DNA TGTGCCAGCAGCCAAGATCAGGGGAGCTCCTACAATGAGCAGTTCTTC.

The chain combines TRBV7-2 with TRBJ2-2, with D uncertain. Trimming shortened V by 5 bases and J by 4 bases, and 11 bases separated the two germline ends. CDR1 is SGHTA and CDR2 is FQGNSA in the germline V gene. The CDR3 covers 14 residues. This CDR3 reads CASSPQWGTGELFF. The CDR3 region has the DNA TGTGCCAGCAGCCCACAGTGGGGCACCGGGGAGCTGTTTTTT.

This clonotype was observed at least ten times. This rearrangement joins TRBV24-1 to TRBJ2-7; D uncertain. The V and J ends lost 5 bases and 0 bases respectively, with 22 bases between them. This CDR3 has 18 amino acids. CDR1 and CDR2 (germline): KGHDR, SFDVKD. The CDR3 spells CATSVPEGSDTFSYEQYF. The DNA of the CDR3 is TGTGCCACCAGTGTCCCCGAAGGGTCCGACACATTCTCCTACGAGCAGTACTTC.

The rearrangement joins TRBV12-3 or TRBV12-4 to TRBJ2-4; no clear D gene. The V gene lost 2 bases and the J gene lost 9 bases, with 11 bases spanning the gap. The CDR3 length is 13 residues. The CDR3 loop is CASSLSGVRIQYF. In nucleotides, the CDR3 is TGTGCCAGCAGTTTATCTGGTGTCCGCATTCAGTACTTC.

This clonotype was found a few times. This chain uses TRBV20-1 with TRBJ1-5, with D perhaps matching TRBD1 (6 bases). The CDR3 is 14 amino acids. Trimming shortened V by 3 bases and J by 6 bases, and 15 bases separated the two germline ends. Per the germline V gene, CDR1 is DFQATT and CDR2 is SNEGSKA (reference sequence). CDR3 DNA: TGCAGTGCTAGGGAGGCCCAGGGGTCTCAGCCCCAGCATTTT. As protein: CSAREAQGSQPQHF.

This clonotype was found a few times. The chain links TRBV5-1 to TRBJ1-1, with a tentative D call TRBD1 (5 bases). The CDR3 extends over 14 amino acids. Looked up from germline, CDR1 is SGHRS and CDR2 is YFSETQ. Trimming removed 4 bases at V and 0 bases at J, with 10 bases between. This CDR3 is CASSQGPMNTEAFF. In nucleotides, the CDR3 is TGCGCCAGCAGCCAGGGCCCAATGAACACTGAAGCTTTCTTT.

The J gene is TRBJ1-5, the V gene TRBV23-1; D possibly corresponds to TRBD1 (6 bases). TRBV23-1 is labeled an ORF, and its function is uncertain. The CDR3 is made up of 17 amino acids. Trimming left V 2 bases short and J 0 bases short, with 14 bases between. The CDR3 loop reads CASSQPRQDHSNQPQHF. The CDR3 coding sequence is TGCGCCAGCAGTCAACCTCGACAGGACCATAGCAATCAGCCCCAGCATTTT.

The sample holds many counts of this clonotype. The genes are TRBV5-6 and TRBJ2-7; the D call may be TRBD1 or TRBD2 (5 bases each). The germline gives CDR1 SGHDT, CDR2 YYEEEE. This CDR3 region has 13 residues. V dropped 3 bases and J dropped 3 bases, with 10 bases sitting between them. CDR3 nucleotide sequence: TGTGCCAGCAGCTCTACGGGGCTCTACGAGCAGTACTTC. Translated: CASSSTGLYEQYF.

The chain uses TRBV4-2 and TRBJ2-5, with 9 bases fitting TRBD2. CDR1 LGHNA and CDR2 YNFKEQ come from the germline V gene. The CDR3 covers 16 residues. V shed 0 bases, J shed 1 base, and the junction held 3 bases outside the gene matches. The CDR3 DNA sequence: TGTGCCAGCAGCCAAGAACCGCGGGGGGGCCAAGAGACCCAGTACTTC. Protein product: CASSQEPRGGQETQYF.

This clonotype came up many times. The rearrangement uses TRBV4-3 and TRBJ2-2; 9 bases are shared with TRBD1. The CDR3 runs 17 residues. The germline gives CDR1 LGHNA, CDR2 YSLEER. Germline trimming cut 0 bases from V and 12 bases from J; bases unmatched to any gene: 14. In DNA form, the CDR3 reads TGCGCCAGCAGCCAAGACATGGGCTACAGGGGGCCGGGGAAGCTGTTTTTT. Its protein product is CASSQDMGYRGPGKLFF.

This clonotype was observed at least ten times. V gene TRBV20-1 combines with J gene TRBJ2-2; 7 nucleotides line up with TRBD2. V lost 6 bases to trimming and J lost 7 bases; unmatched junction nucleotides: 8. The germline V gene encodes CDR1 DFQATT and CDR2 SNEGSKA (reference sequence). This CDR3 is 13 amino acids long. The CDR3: CSAEIGRGGELFF. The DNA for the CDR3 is TGCAGTGCCGAGATAGGGAGGGGCGGGGAGCTGTTTTTT.